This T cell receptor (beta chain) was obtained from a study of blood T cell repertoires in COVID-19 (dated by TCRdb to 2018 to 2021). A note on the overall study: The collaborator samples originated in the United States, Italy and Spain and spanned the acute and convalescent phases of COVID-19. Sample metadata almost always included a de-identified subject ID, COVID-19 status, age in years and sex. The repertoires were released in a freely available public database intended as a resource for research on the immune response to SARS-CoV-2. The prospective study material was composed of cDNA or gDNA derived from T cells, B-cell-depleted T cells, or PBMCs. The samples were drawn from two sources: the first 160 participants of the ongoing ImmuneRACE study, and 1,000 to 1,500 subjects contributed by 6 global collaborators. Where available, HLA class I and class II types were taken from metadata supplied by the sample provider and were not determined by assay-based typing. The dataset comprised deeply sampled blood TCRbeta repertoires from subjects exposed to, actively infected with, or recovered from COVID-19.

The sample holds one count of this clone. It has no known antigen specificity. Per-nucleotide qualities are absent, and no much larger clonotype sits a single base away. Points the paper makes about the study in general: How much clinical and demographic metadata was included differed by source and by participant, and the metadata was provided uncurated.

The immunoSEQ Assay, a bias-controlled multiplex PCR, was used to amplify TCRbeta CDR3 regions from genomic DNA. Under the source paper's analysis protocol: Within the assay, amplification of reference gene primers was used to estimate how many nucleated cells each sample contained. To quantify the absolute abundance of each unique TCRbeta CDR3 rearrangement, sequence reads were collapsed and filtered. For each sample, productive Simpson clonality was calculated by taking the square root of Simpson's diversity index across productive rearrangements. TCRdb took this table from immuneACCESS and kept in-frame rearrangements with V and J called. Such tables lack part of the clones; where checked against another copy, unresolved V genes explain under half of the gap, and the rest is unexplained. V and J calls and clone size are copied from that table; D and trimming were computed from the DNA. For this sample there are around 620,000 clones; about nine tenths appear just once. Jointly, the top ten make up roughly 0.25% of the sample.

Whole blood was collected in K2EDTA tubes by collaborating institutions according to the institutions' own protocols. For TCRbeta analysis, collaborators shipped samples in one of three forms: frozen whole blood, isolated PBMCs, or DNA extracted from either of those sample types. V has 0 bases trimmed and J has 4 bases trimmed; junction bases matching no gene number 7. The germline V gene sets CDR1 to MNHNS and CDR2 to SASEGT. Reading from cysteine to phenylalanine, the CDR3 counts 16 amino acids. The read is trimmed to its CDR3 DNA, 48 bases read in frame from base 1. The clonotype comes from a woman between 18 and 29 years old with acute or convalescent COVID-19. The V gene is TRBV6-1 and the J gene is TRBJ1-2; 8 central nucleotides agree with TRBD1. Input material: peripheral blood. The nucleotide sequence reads TGTGCCAGCAGTGAAGCCCATCGGACAGGGTTCTATGGCTACACCTTC. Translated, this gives CASSEAHRTGFYGYTF.